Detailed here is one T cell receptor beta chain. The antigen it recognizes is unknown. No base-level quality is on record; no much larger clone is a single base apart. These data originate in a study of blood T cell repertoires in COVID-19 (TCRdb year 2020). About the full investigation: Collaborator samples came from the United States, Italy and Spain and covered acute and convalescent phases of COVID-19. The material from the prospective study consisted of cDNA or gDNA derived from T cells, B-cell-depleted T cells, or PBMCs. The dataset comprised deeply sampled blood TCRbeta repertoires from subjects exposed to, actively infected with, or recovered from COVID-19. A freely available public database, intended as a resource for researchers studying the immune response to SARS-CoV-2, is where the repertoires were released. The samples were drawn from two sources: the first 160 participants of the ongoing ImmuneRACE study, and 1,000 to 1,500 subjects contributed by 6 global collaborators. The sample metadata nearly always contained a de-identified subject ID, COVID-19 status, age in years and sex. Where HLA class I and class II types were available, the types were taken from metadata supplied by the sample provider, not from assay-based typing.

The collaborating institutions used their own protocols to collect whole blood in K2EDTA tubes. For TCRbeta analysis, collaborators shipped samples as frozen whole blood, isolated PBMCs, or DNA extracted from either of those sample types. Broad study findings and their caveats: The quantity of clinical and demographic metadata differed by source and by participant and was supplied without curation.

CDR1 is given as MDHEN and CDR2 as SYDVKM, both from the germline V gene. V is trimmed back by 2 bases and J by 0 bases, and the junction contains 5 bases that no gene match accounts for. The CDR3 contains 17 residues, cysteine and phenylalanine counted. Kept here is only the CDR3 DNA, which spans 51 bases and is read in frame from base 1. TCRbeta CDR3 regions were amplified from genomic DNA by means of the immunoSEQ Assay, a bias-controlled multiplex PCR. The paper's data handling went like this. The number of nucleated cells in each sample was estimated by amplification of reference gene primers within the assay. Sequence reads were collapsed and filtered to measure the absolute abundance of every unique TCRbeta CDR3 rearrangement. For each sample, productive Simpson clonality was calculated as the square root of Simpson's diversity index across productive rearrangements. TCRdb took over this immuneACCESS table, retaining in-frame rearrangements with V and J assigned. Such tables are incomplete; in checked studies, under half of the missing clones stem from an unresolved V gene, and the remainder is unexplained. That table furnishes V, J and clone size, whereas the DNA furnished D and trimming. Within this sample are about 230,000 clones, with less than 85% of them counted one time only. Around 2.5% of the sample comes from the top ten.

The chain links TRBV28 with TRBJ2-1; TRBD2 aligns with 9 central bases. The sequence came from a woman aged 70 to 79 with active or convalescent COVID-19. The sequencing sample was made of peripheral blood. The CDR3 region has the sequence CASSLVAGDISYNEQFF. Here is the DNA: TGTGCCAGCAGTTTAGTAGCGGGGGACATCTCCTACAATGAGCAGTTCTTC.